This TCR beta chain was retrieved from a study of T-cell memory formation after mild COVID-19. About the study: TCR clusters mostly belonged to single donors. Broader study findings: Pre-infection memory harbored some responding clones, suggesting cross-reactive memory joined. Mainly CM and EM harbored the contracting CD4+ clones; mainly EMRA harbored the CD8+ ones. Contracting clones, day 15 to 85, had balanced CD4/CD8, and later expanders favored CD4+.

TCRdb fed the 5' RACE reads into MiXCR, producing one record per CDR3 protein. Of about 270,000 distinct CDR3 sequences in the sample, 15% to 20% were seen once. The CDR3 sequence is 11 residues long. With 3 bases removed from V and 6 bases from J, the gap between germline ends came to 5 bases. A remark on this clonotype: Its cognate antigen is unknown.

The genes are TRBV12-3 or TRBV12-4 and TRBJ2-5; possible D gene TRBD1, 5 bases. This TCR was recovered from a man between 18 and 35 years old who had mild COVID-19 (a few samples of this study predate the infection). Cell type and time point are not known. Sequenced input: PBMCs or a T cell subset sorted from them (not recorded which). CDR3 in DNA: TGTGCCAGCAGTTTGGGGCAGACCCAGTACTTC. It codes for CASSLGQTQYF.